Presented here are 6 T cell receptor beta chains from one specimen sequenced in a study of blood T cells in healthy people across ages. A sample-barcoded 5' primer and a J-beta primer mix were used in a second PCR of roughly 6 to 11 cycles. TCRdb passed the 5' RACE reads through MiXCR, listing each CDR3 protein once. The sample carries around 800,000 distinct CDR3 sequences, about 46% recorded once. The sequencing sample was made of blood. The origin of the receptors is an elderly man in good health.

CDR3 region: CASSLAKGPGRNQPQHF. CDR3 DNA: TGTGCCAGCAGTTTAGCCAAGGGCCCGGGGCGCAATCAGCCCCAGCATTTT. The chain is built from TRBV12-3 or TRBV12-4 and TRBJ1-5; D is possibly TRBD1 (5 bases). There are 17 residues in the CDR3. V lost 0 bases and J lost 2, with 14 bases in between.

The J gene is TRBJ1-1, the V gene TRBV11-2, with TRBD1 matching over 9 bases. The ends lost 6 bases at V and 3 bases at J; junction bases unmatched: 11. The germline V gene encodes CDR1 SGHAT and CDR2 FQNNGV. This CDR3 contains 16 residues. CDR3 nucleotide sequence: TGTGCCAGCAGTTCGGGACAGGGCTTTAGGGACACTGAAGCTTTCTTT. This gives the protein CASSSGQGFRDTEAFF.

This clonotype has more than one count but fewer than ten. The chain recombines TRBV14 with TRBJ2-4; tentative D call: TRBD1 (6 bases). V lost 4 bases and J lost 4, with 8 bases in between. This CDR3 comprises 13 residues. Germline CDR1 and CDR2: SGHDN and FVKESK. CDR3: CASSPGHKNIQYF. The CDR3, as DNA: TGTGCCAGCAGCCCGGGACATAAAAACATTCAGTACTTC. Filled out from reference TRBV14 and TRBJ2-4, the complete variable domain reads EAGVTQFPSHSVIEKGQTVTLRCDPISGHDNLYWYRRVMGKEIKFLLHFVKESKQDESGMPNNRFLAERTGGTYSTLKVQPAELEDSGVYFCASSPGHKNIQYFGAGTRLSVL.

The CDR3 loop is CSAPIKGYSGNTIYF. CDR3 sequence (DNA): TGCAGTGCCCCCATTAAGGGATACTCTGGAAACACCATATATTTT. The chain recombines TRBV20-1 with TRBJ1-3; the D is unclear. Germline V gene lookup returns CDR1 DFQATT and CDR2 SNEGSKA (reference sequence). The CDR3 runs to 15 residues. V lost 6 bases and J lost 0, with 15 bases in between.

This rearrangement joins TRBV20-1 to TRBJ1-4; unclear D gene. V gave up 6 bases and J gave up 5 bases, with 10 bases separating them. CDR3 size: 12 residues. Germline values: CDR1 DFQATT, CDR2 SNEGSKA (reference sequence). As DNA, the CDR3 is TGCAGTGCCCCCGGACCAAATGAAAAACTGTTTTTT. The encoded protein is CSAPGPNEKLFF.

The V and J genes are TRBV29-1 and TRBJ2-5; D not resolved. Germline values: CDR1 SQVTM, CDR2 ANQGSEA. This CDR3 is built from 12 residues. The V end lost 4 bases, the J end lost 1 base, and 7 bases lay between the germline ends. The CDR3 spells CSVGVSQETQYF. CDR3 DNA: TGCAGCGTTGGCGTTAGCCAAGAGACCCAGTACTTC.